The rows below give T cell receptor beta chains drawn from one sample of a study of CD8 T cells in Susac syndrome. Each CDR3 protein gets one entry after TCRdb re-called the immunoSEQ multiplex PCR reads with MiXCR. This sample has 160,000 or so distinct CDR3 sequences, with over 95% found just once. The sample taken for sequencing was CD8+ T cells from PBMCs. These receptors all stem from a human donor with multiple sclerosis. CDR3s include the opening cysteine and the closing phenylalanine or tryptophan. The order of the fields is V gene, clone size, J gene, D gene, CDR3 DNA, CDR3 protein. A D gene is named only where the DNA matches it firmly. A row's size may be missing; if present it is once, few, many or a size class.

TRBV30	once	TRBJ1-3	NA	TGTGCCTTCCAGCAGGACTCTGGAAACACCATATATTTT	CAFQQDSGNTIYF
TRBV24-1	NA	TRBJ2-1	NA	TGTGCCACCAGTGCATCGGGGCCATATTACAATGAGCAGTTCTTC	CATSASGPYYNEQFF
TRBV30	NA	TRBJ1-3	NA	TGTGCCTGGAGGGGGGCAGGAAACACCATATATTTT	CAWRGAGNTIYF
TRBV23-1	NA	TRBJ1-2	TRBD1	TGCGCCAGCAGACATCAGGGGGCAGGCGTGGGCTACACCTTC	CASRHQGAGVGYTF
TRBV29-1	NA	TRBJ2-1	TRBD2	TGCAGCGTTGAAGAAAAACTAGCGGTCTACAATGAGCAGTTCTTC	CSVEEKLAVYNEQFF
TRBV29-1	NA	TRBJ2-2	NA	TGCAGCGCACAGATGAACGGGGAGCTGTTTTTT	CSAQMNGELFF
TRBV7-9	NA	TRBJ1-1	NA	TGTGCCAGCAGCTTACCAGCTATGAACACTGAAGCTTTCTTT	CASSLPAMNTEAFF
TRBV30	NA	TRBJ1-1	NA	TGTGCCTGGACCCAGGGACACCTGAACACTGAAGCTTTCTTT	CAWTQGHLNTEAFF
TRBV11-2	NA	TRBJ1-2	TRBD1	TGTGCCAGCAGCTTAGGGTTCGGGCAGGGGGCGGACGGCTACACCTTC	CASSLGFGQGADGYTF
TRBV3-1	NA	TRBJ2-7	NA	TGTGCCAGCAGCCAAGAAAACACCGGCTACGAGCAGTACTTC	CASSQENTGYEQYF
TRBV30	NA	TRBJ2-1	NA	TGTGCCTGGAGTTTAAGCTCCTACAATGAGCAGTTCTTC	CAWSLSSYNEQFF
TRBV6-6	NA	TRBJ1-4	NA	TGTGCCAGCAGTTACGGCGGGGCGTCGTTTTTT	CASSYGGASFF
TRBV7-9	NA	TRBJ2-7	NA	TGTGCCAGCAGCTTAGACCTTTCCACGCAGGGGAGCTCCTACGAGCAGTACTTC	CASSLDLSTQGSSYEQYF
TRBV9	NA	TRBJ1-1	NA	TGTGCCAGCAGCGGCAAACTGAACACTGAAGCTTTCTTT	CASSGKLNTEAFF
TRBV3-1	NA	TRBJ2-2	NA	TGTGCCAGCAGCCAAGATCCTACCGGGACAATGAACACCGGGGAGCTGTTTTTT	CASSQDPTGTMNTGELFF
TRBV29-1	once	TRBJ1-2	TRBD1	TGCAGCGTTGACAGAGGGGGCTACGGACCTGGCTACACCTTC	CSVDRGGYGPGYTF
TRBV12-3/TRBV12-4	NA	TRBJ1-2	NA	TGTGCCAGCGCCCCTGACCCCCTCGACAGAGTAGATGGCTACACCTTC	CASAPDPLDRVDGYTF
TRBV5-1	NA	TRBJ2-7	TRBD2	TGCGCCAGCAGCTTGGTAGGGAGGGACGAGCAGTACTTC	CASSLVGRDEQYF
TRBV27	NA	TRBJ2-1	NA	TGTGCCAGCAGTTTATACCCTGGCCCAATAAAACAGTTCTTC	CASSLYPGPIKQFF
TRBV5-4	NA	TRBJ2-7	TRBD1	TGTGCCAGCAGCGGACAGGAATCCTACGAGCAGTACTTC	CASSGQESYEQYF
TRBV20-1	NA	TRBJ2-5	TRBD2	TGCAGTGCCCCGGCCAGCGGGGGTAGACAAGAGACCCAGTACTTC	CSAPASGGRQETQYF
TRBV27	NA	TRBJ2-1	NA	TGTGCCAGCAGTTTTAGCCCCATCACGTACAATGAGCAGTTCTTC	CASSFSPITYNEQFF
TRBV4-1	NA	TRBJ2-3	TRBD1	TGCGCCAGCAGCCAAGGAGGGGGCCTAAGCACAGATACGCAGTATTTT	CASSQGGGLSTDTQYF
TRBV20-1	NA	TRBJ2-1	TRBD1	TGCAGTGCTAGGGGGACAGGGGGCGCCCATGAGCAGTTCTTC	CSARGTGGAHEQFF
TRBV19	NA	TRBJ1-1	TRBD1	TGTGCCAGTAGCTGGGACAGTGAGGGAACAACTGAAGCTTTCTTT	CASSWDSEGTTEAFF
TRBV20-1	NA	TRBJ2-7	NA	TGCAGTGCTTCTCGTAAAAACACCCAAGTCTCCTACGAGCAGTACTTC	CSASRKNTQVSYEQYF
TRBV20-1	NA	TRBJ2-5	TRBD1	TGCAGTGCTAGAATCCGGGACAGGGGGTCGATAGAGACCCAGTACTTC	CSARIRDRGSIETQYF
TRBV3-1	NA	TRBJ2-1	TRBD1	TGTGCCAGCAGCCAGGGGACAGGGGATGAGCAGTTCTTC	CASSQGTGDEQFF
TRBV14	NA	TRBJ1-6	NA	TGTGCCAGCAGCCATTTCGACTCACCCCTCCACTTT	CASSHFDSPLHF
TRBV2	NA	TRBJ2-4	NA	TGTGCCAGCAGTGAAGCGCATCAGATCGCCAAAAACATTCAGTACTTC	CASSEAHQIAKNIQYF
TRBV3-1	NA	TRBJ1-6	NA	TGTGCCAGCAGCCTTCAGGGGAGTACCTATAATTCACCCCTCCACTTT	CASSLQGSTYNSPLHF
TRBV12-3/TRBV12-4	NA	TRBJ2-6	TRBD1	TGTGCCAGCAGTCGGCGGACAGGGTTCTTTGGGGCCAACGTCCTGACTTTC	CASSRRTGFFGANVLTF
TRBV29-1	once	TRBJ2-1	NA	TGCAGCGTTGAAGATCTTCCCCTTAGGACAGGGAGGGTCAATGAGCAGTTCTTC	CSVEDLPLRTGRVNEQFF
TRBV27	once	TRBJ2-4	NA	TGTGCCAGCAGGGGTTTACACATTCAGTACTTC	CASRGLHIQYF
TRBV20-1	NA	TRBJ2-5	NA	TGCAGTGCTAGAACAGGCCCTCAGACCCAGTACTTC	CSARTGPQTQYF
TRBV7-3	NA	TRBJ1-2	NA	TGTGCCAGCAGCTTAAACCCAGGGGTGGATGGCTACACCTTC	CASSLNPGVDGYTF
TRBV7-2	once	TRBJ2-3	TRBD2	TGTGCCAGCAGCTTCTCGATAGCGGGGGGCCGGGGAGATACGCAGTATTTT	CASSFSIAGGRGDTQYF
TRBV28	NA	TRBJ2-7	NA	TGTGCCAGCAGTTTACCGCCCCGAGGCTCGCAGTACTTC	CASSLPPRGSQYF
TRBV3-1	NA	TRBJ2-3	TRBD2	TGTGCCAGCAGCCCCGGGACTACCAACACAGATACGCAGTATTTT	CASSPGTTNTDTQYF
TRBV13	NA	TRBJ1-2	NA	TGTGCCAGCAGCCCGGGGGGGGACGGATCGAACGGCTACACCTTC	CASSPGGDGSNGYTF
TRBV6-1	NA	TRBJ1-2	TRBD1	TGTGCCAGCAGACCCGGGACAGGGCTTCTTAACTATGGCTACACCTTC	CASRPGTGLLNYGYTF
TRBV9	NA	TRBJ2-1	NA	TGTGCCAGCAGCGTAGGTGGGGGGATTTCCTACAATGAGCAGTTCTTC	CASSVGGGISYNEQFF
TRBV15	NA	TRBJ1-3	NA	TGTGCCACCAGCAGAGAGGGCACGACTGGAAACACCATATATTTT	CATSREGTTGNTIYF
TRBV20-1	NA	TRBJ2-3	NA	TGCAGTGCACCGGGGGAAAGCACAGATACGCAGTATTTT	CSAPGESTDTQYF
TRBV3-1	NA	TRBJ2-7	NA	TGTGCCAGCGGGGGCGGTCCGGCCTACGAGCAGTACTTC	CASGGGPAYEQYF
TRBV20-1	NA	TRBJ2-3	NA	TGCAGTGCTAGCGCACTGACGGAAAGCACAGATACGCAGTATTTT	CSASALTESTDTQYF
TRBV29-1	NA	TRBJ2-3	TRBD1	TGCAGCGTTGAATCTGTGACCAGGGGGCGACTCACAGATACGCAGTATTTT	CSVESVTRGRLTDTQYF
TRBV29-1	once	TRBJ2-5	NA	TGCAGCGTTGAAGATAGGGGGGGAGTAATGGAGACCCAGTACTTC	CSVEDRGGVMETQYF
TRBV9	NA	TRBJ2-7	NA	TGTGCCAGCAGCGAGGGAGGAGGGGCAGCAGCTTCCTCCTACGAGCAGTACTTC	CASSEGGGAAASSYEQYF
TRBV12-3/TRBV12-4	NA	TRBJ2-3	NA	TGTGCCAGCAGTTTATCGAGGGGATATAAAGATACGCAGTATTTT	CASSLSRGYKDTQYF